This T cell receptor (beta chain) is from a study of cytomegalovirus exposure and HLA in healthy donors. There are a few counts of this clone. The antigen is undetermined. Primers: 60 Vbeta forward and 13 Jbeta reverse. Measured with immunoSEQ multiplex PCR; TCRdb has only the in-frame clones, and not every one. The table lists approximately 100,000 clones, over 60% of them singletons, with more than 7% in the top ten. This donor's CMV serostatus went unrecorded. Overall study findings and caveats: A link between a missense DCLRE1C variant and TCR beta V- and J-gene trimming emerged from a later analysis. Among CMV-associated TCR beta chains, most appeared HLA-restricted in a later analysis.

V was trimmed by 6 bases and J by 3 bases, leaving 12 bases between them. Germline CDR1 and CDR2: MNHNY and SVGAGI (reference sequence). The CDR3 loop spans 14 amino acids. This chain joins TRBV6-6 and TRBJ1-5; a possible D gene is TRBD1 (6 bases). This TCR derives from a human donor in good health. Source material: PBMCs. The CDR3 region has the DNA TGTGCCAGCAGCAAGGACAGAACCAATCAGCCCCAGCATTTT. This translates into CASSKDRTNQPQHF.